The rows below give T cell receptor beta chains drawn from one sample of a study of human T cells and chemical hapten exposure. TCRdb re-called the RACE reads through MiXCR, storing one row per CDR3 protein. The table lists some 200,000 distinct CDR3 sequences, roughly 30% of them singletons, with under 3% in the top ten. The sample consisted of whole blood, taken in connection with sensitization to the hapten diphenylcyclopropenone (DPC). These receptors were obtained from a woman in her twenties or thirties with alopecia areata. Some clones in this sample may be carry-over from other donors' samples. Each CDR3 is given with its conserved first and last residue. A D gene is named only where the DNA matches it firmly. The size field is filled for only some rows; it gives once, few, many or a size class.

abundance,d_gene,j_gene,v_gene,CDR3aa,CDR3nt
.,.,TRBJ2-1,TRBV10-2,CASVDVGRNNEQFF,TGCGCCAGCGTAGATGTCGGGAGAAACAATGAGCAGTTCTTC
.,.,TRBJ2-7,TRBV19,CASSIDSARSYEQYF,TGTGCCAGTAGTATAGACAGCGCCCGATCCTACGAGCAGTACTTC
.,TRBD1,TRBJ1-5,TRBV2,CASSDYRGVQPQHF,TGTGCCAGCAGTGACTACAGGGGGGTTCAGCCCCAGCATTTT
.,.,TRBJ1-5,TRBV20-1,CSARVQGVNQPQHF,TGCAGTGCTAGAGTTCAGGGTGTTAATCAGCCCCAGCATTTT
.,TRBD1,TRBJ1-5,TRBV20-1,CSAQTGGSNQPQHF,TGCAGTGCTCAGACAGGGGGTAGCAATCAGCCCCAGCATTTT
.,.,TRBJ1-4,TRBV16,CASQRGSNEKLFF,TGTGCCAGCCAACGAGGGTCTAATGAAAAACTGTTTTTT
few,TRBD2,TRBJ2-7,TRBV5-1,CASSFRDYPYEQYF,TGCGCCAGCAGCTTCCGGGACTACCCCTACGAGCAGTACTTC
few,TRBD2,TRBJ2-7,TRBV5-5,CASSLGLVLRYEQYF,TGTGCCAGCAGCCTGGGACTAGTGCTTCGCTACGAGCAGTACTTC
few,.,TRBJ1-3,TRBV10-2,CASSDAGRGNTIYF,TGCGCCAGCAGTGACGCAGGCCGTGGAAACACCATATATTTT
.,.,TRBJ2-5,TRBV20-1,CSASMETQYF,TGCAGTGCTAGCATGGAGACCCAGTACTTC
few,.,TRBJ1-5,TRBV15,CATEKGGAGYQPQHF,TGTGCCACCGAAAAAGGGGGGGCTGGCTATCAGCCCCAGCATTTT
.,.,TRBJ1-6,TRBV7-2,CASSPRPHVDSPLHF,TGTGCCAGCAGCCCGCGACCCCATGTCGATTCACCCCTCCACTTT
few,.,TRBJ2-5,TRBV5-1,CASSPNSGEGETQYF,TGCGCCAGCAGCCCCAACAGCGGCGAGGGGGAGACCCAGTACTTC
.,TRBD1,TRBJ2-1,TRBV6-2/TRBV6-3,CASSYRQGRNEQFF,TGTGCCAGCAGTTACCGACAGGGAAGGAATGAGCAGTTCTTC
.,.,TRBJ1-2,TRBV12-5,CASGFRRLNYGYTF,TGTGCTAGTGGTTTTCGACGGTTGAACTATGGCTACACCTTC
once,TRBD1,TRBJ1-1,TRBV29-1,CSVTGGVGTEAFF,TGCAGCGTTACAGGGGGCGTTGGCACTGAAGCTTTCTTT
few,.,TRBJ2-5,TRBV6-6,CASSPRTPVGTQYF,TGTGCCAGCAGTCCACGGACCCCGGTGGGGACCCAGTACTTC
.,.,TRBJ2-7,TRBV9,CASSVGASYEQYF,TGTGCCAGCAGCGTAGGGGCGTCCTACGAGCAGTACTTC
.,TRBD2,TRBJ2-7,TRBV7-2,CASSFAGGGSSYEQYF,TGTGCCAGCAGCTTTGCAGGCGGGGGAAGCTCCTACGAGCAGTACTTC
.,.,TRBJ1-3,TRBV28,CASRDSSGNTIYF,TGTGCCAGCAGGGACTCCTCTGGAAACACCATATATTTT
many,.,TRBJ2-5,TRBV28,CASSPGTRGPWQYF,TGTGCCAGCAGCCCCGGGACAAGGGGCCCTTGGCAGTACTTC
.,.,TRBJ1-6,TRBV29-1,CSVGGGDSPLHF,TGCAGCGTTGGGGGGGGTGATTCACCCCTCCACTTT
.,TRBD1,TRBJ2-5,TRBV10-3,CAISTGDQETQYF,TGTGCCATCAGTACAGGGGACCAAGAGACCCAGTACTTC
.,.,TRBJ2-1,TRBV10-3,CAIRRQEGDEQFF,TGTGCCATCAGGAGACAGGAAGGCGATGAGCAGTTCTTC
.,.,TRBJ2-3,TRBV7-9,CASSSSGLPVHTQYF,TGTGCCAGCAGCTCAAGCGGTCTTCCTGTCCATACGCAGTATTTT
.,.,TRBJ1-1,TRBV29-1,CSLQGAATEAFF,TGCAGCTTACAGGGAGCAGCCACTGAAGCTTTCTTT
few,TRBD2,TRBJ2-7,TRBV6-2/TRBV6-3,CASSRERGYEQYF,TGTGCCAGCAGTCGGGAGCGGGGGTACGAGCAGTACTTC
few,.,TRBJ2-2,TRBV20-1,CSAPTGNTGELFF,TGCAGTGCTCCCACAGGAAACACCGGGGAGCTGTTTTTT
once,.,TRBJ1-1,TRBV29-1,CSVAQSLGDTEAFF,TGCAGCGTTGCCCAGAGCCTTGGAGACACTGAAGCTTTCTTT
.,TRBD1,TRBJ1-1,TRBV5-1,CASSPIQGATNTEAFF,TGCGCCAGCAGCCCAATACAGGGGGCAACGAACACTGAAGCTTTCTTT
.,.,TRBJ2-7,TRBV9,CASSVGAVGSYEQYF,TGTGCCAGCAGCGTAGGAGCAGTCGGGTCCTACGAGCAGTACTTC
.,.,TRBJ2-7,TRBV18,CASSPPGSSRFHEQYF,TGTGCCAGCTCACCACCTGGGTCTAGTCGTTTTCACGAGCAGTACTTC